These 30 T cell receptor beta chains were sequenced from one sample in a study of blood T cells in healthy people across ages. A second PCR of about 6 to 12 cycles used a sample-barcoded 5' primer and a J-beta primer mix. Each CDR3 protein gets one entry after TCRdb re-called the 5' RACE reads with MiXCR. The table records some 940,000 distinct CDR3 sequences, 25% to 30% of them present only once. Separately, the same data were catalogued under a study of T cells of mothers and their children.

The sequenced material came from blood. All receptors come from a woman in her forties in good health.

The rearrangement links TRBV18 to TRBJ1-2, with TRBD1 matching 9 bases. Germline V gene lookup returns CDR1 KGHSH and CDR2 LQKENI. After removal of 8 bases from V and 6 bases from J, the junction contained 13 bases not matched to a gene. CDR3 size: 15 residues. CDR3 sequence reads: CASPNTGTGFNGYTF. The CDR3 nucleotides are TGTGCCAGCCCAAATACCGGGACAGGGTTTAATGGCTACACCTTC.

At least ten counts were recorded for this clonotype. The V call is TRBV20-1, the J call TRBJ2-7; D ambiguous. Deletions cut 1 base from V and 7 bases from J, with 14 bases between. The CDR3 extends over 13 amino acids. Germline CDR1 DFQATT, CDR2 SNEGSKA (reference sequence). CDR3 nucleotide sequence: TGCAGTGCTAGAGGGACGTCGTTGGGGGAGCAGTACTTC. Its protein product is CSARGTSLGEQYF.

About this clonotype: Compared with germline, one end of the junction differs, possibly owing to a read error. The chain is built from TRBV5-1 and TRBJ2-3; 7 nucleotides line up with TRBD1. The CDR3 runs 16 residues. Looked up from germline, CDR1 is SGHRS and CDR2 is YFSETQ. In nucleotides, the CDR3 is TGCGCCAGCAGCTTGGGACAGGGCCTGAGCACAGGTACGCAGTATTTT. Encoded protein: CASSLGQGLSTGTQYF. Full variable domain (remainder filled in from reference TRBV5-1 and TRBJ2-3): KAGVTQTPRYLIKTRGQQVTLSCSPISGHRSVSWYQQTPGQGLQFLFEYFSETQRNKGNFPGRFSGRQFSNSRSEMNVSTLELGDSALYLCASSLGQGLSTGTQYFGPGTRLTVL.

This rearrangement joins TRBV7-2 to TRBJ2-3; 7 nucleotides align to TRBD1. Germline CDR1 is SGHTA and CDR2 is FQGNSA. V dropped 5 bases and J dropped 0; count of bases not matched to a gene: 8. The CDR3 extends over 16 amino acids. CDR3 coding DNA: TGTGCCAGCAGCCTTATAGGGGGACAGAGCACAGATACGCAGTATTTT. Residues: CASSLIGGQSTDTQYF.

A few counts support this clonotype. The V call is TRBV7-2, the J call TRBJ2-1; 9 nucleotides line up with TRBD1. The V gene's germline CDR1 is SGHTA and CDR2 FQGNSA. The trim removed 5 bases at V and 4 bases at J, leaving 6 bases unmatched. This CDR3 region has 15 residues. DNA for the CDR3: TGTGCCAGCAGCGTCCAGACAGGGGGGTACAATGAGCAGTTCTTC. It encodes CASSVQTGGYNEQFF.

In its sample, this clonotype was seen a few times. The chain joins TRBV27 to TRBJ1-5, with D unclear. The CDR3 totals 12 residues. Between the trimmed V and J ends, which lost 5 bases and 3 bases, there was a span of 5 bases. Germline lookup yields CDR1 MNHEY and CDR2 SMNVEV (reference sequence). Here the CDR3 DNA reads TGTGCCAGCAGTCAGAACAATCAGCCCCAGCATTTT. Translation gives CASSQNNQPQHF.

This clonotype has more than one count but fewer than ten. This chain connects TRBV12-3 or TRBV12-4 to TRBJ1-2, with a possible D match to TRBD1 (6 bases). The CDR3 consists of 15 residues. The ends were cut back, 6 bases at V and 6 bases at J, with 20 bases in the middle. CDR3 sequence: CASRKEGTGWNGYTF. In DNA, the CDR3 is TGTGCCAGCAGGAAAGAAGGCACAGGGTGGAATGGCTACACCTTC.

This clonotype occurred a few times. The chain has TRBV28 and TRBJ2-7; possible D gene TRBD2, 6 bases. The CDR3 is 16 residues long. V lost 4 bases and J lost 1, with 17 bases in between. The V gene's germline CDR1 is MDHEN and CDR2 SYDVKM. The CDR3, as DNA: TGTGCCAGCAGTTGGGACTGGGGGACGGTATCCTACGAGCAGTACTTC. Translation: CASSWDWGTVSYEQYF.

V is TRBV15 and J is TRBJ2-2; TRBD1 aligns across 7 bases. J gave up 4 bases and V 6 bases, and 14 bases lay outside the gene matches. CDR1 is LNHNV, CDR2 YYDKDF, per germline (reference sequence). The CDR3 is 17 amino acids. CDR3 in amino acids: CATRGTDNRKTTGELFF. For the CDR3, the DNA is TGTGCCACCAGAGGGACAGACAACCGTAAAACCACCGGGGAGCTGTTTTTT.

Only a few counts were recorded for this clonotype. CDR3 loop: CASILRGREAYEQYF. CDR3 coding DNA: TGTGCCAGCATCCTCCGAGGCAGGGAGGCCTACGAGCAGTACTTC. This chain uses TRBV5-6 with TRBJ2-7, with D possibly matching TRBD2 (6 bases). Per the germline V gene, CDR1 is SGHDT and CDR2 is YYEEEE. V lost 6 bases, J lost 2 bases, and 18 bases lay in between. This CDR3 has 15 residues.

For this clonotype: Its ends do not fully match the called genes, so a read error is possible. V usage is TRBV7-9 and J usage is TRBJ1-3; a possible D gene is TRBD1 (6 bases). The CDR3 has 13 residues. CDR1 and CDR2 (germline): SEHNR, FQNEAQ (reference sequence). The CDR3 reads CASRLAVGDTTYF. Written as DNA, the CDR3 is TGTGCCAGCAGGTTGGCAGTAGGGGACACCACATATTTT.

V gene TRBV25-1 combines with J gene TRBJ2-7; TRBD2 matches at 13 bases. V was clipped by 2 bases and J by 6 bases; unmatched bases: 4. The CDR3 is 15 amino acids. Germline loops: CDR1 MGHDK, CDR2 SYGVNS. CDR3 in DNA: TGTGCCAGCAGTGAAGGGACTAGCGGGGCGTCCGAGCAGTACTTC. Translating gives CASSEGTSGASEQYF.

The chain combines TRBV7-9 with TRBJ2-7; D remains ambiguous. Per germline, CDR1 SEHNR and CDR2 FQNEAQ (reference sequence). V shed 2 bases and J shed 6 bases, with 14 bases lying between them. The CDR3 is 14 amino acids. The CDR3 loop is CASSLSERPSEQYF. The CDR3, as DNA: TGTGCCAGCAGCTTAAGCGAGAGGCCCTCCGAGCAGTACTTC.

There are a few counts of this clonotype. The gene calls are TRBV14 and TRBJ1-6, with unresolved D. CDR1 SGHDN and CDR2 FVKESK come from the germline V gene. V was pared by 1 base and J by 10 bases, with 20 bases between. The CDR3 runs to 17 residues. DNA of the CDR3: TGTGCCAGCAGCCAAGGAGGTATTAGGGTATATTCCTCACCCCTCCACTTT. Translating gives CASSQGGIRVYSSPLHF. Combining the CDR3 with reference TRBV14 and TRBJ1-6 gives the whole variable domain EAGVTQFPSHSVIEKGQTVTLRCDPISGHDNLYWYRRVMGKEIKFLLHFVKESKQDESGMPNNRFLAERTGGTYSTLKVQPAELEDSGVYFCASSQGGIRVYSSPLHFGNGTRLTVT.

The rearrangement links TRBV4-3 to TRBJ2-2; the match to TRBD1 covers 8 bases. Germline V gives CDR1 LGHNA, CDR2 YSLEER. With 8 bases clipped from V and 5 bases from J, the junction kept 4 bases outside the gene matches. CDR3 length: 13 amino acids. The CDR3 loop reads CASRTGLTGELFF. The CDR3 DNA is TGCGCCAGCCGGACAGGGCTTACCGGGGAGCTGTTTTTT.

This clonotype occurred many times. This CDR3 reads CASRLEGYEQYF. CDR3 in DNA: TGCGCCAGCAGGCTGGAGGGGTACGAGCAGTACTTC. The chain employs TRBV5-1 and TRBJ2-7; perhaps TRBD2 as D (6 bases). The germline gives CDR1 SGHRS, CDR2 YFSETQ. V was cut by 5 bases and J by 4 bases, with 10 bases left in between. This CDR3 is 12 amino acids long.

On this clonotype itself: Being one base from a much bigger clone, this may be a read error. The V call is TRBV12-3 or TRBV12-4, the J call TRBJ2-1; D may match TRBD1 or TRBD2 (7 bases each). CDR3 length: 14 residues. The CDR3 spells CASSQGGSYKEQFF. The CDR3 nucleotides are TGTGCCAGCAGTCAGGGGGGGTCCTACAAGGAGCAGTTCTTC.

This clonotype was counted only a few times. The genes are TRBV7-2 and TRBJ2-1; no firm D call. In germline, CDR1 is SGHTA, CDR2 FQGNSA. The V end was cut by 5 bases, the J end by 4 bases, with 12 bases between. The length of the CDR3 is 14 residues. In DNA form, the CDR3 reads TGTGCCAGCAGCGCTCGTGTGACATACAATGAGCAGTTCTTC. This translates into CASSARVTYNEQFF.

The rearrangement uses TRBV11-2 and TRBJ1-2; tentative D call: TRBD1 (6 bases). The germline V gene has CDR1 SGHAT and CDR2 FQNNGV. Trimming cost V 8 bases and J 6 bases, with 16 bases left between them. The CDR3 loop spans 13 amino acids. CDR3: CASGPGQRNGYTF. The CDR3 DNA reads TGTGCCAGCGGACCGGGACAACGTAATGGCTACACCTTC. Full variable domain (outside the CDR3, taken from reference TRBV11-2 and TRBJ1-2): EAGVAQSPRYKIIEKRQSVAFWCNPISGHATLYWYQQILGQGPKLLIQFQNNGVVDDSQLPKDRFSAERLKGVDSTLKIQPAKLEDSAVYLCASGPGQRNGYTFGSGTRLTVV.

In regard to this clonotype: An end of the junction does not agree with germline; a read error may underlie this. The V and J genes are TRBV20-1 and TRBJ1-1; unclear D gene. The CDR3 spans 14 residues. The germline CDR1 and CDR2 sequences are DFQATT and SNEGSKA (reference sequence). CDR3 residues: CSAREGGLGPEVFF. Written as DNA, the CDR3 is TGCAGTGCTAGGGAGGGTGGCCTGGGCCCTGAAGTTTTCTTT.

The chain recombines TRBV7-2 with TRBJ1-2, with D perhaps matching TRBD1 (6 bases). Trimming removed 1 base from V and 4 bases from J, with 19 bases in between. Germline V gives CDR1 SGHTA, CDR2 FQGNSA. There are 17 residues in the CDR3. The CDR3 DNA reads TGTGCCAGCAGCTTAGGTTGGGATCTGGGGGGCGGCTATGGCTACACCTTC. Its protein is CASSLGWDLGGGYGYTF.

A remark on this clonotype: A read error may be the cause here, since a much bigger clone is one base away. The CDR3 region is CASSPDGSYQPQHF. In DNA, the CDR3 is TGTGCCAGCAGCCCGGACGGTAGCTATCAGCCCCAGCATTTT. V and J are TRBV3-1 and TRBJ1-5; D is unresolved. Germline V gene lookup returns CDR1 LGHDT and CDR2 YNNKEL (reference sequence). The CDR3 consists of 14 residues.

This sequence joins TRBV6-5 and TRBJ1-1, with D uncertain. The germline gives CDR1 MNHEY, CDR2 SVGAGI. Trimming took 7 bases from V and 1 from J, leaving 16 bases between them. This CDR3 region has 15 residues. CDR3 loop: CASIRFGHGNTEAFF. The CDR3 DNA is TGTGCCAGCATTCGATTTGGGCACGGGAACACTGAAGCTTTCTTT.

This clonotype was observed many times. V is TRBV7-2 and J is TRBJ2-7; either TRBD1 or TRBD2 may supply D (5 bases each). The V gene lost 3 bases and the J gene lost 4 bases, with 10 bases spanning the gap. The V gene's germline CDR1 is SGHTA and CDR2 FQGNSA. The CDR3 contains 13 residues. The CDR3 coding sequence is TGTGCCAGCAGCTTCGGGGCGAGGTACGAGCAGTACTTC. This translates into CASSFGARYEQYF.

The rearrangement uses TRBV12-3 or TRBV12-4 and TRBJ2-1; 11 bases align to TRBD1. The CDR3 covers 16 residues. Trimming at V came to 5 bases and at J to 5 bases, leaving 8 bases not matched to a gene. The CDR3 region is CASSPPGQGVHNEQFF. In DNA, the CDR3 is TGTGCCAGCAGTCCCCCGGGACAGGGGGTTCACAATGAGCAGTTCTTC.

The CDR3 is CAISADGTENTEAFF. Here the CDR3 DNA reads TGTGCCATCAGTGCGGACGGGACGGAGAACACTGAAGCTTTCTTT. This chain connects TRBV10-3 to TRBJ1-1, with D possibly TRBD1 on 5 matching bases. Germline assignment: CDR1 ENHRY and CDR2 SYGVKD. The CDR3 runs 15 residues. The V gene lost 4 bases and the J gene lost 1 base, with 13 bases spanning the gap.

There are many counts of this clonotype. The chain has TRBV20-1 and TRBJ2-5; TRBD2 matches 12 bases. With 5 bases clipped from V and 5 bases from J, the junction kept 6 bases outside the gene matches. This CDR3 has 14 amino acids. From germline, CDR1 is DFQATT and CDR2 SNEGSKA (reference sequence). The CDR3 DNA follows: TGCAGTGCTTCAACCCTAGCGGGGGGGGAGACCCAGTACTTC. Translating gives CSASTLAGGETQYF.

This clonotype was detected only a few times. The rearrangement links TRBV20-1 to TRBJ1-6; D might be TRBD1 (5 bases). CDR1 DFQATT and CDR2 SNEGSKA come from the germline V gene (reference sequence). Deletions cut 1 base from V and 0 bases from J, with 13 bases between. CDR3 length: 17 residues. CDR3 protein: CSARVGGSSSYNSPLHF. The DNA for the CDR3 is TGCAGTGCTAGAGTTGGGGGATCGAGCTCCTATAATTCACCCCTCCACTTT.

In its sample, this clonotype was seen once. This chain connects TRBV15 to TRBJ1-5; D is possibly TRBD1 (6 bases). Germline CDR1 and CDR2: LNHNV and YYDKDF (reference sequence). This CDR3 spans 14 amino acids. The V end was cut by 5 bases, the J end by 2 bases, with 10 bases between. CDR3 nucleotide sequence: TGTGCCACCAGCGGATCAGGGGGCAATCAGCCCCAGCATTTT. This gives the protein CATSGSGGNQPQHF.

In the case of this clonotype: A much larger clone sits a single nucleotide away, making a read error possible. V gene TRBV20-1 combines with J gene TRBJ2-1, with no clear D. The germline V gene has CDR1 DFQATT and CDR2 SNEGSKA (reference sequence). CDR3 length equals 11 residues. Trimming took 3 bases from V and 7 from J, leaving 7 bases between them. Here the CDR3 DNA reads TGCAGTGCTAGGGTGACGAATGAGCAGTTCTTC. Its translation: CSARVTNEQFF.